These 5 T cell receptor beta chains were sequenced from one sample in a study of T cells in tuberculosis. The assay was immunoSEQ multiplex PCR, and TCRdb's table has in-frame clones only and misses some. The data hold roughly 7,100 clones, with approximately 95% observed a single time. The sequencing sample was made of PBMCs. All receptors derive from an adult with tuberculosis.

The gene calls are TRBV5-1 and TRBJ2-7, with 10 bases fitting TRBD2. Germline V gene sequence: CDR1 SGHRS, CDR2 YFSETQ. Trimming cost V 4 bases and J 3 bases; bases outside gene matches: 10. The CDR3 is 16 amino acids. CDR3 nucleotide sequence: TGCGCCAGCAGCCTCGGACTAGCGGAGAATTACTACGAGCAGTACTTC. Translation gives CASSLGLAENYYEQYF.

The J gene is TRBJ1-1, the V gene TRBV2, with 10 nucleotides matching TRBD1. J gave up 4 bases and V 6 bases, and 2 bases lay outside the gene matches. CDR1 SNHLY and CDR2 FYNNEI come from the germline V gene. This CDR3 is 13 amino acids long. In nucleotides, the CDR3 is TGTGCCAGCAGACGGGACAGGGGCACTGAAGCTTTCTTT. Its protein is CASRRDRGTEAFF.

The chain joins TRBV30 to TRBJ1-2; D gene unclear. Per the germline V gene, CDR1 is GTSNPN and CDR2 is SVGIG (reference sequence). The CDR3 totals 14 residues. The ends were cut back, 0 bases at V and 4 bases at J, with 12 bases in the middle. Here the CDR3 reads CAWSVFGSSYGYTF. As DNA, the CDR3 is TGTGCCTGGAGTGTATTCGGTTCCTCCTATGGCTACACCTTC. Variable domain in full (rest from reference TRBV30 and TRBJ1-2): SQTIHQWPATLVQPVGSPLSLECTVEGTSNPNLYWYRQAAGRGLQLLFYSVGIGQISSEVPQNLSASRPQDRQFILSSKKLLLSDSGFYLCAWSVFGSSYGYTFGSGTRLTVV.

The J gene is TRBJ2-2, the V gene TRBV11-1, with TRBD2 matching over 8 bases. The CDR3 totals 17 residues. The germline V gene encodes CDR1 SGHAT and CDR2 FQDESV (reference sequence). The V and J ends lost 5 bases and 1 base, in that order; junction bases with no gene match: 9. In DNA, the CDR3 is TGTGCCAGCAGCCGGCAACTAGCGGACGAGAACACCGGGGAGCTGTTTTTT. This sequence encodes CASSRQLADENTGELFF.

This clone was counted a single time. V and J are TRBV6-1 and TRBJ1-2; 10 bases are shared with TRBD1. This CDR3 is built from 14 residues. Germline V CDR1 and CDR2: MNHNS, SASEGT. After removal of 7 bases from V and 7 bases from J, the junction contained 9 bases not matched to a gene. CDR3 in DNA: TGTGCCAGCATTGCCGGACAGGGGGAAGGTGGCTACACCTTC. Its translation is CASIAGQGEGGYTF.